This passage covers 6 T cell receptor beta chains from one sample sequenced in a study of blood T cell repertoires in COVID-19. The assay was immunoSEQ multiplex PCR, and TCRdb's table has in-frame clones only and misses some. The sample yields around 160,000 clones, approximately 88% seen once. Sequenced: PBMCs or T cells enriched from blood (not recorded which). These receptor sequences come from a woman aged 55-70 years who had recovered from COVID-19.

The V gene is TRBV7-7, the J gene TRBJ2-2, with 8 bases that match TRBD1. Per the germline V gene, CDR1 is SSHAT and CDR2 is FNYEAQ (reference sequence). The CDR3 length is 13 residues. Germline trimming cut 4 bases from V and 5 bases from J; bases unmatched to any gene: 0. CDR3 nucleotides: TGTGCCAGCAGCTGGGACAGGACCGGGGAGCTGTTTTTT. Translated: CASSWDRTGELFF.

This chain links TRBV5-1 with TRBJ1-1; 7 nucleotides line up with TRBD1. CDR1 and CDR2 from the germline V gene are SGHRS and YFSETQ. Trimming at V came to 5 bases and at J to 5 bases, leaving 9 bases not matched to a gene. This CDR3 comprises 14 residues. The DNA for the CDR3 is TGCGCCAGCAGGCAGGCTGACAGGGCGACTGAAGCTTTCTTT. Amino acid sequence: CASRQADRATEAFF. The full variable domain, its missing parts supplied by reference TRBV5-1 and TRBJ1-1, is KAGVTQTPRYLIKTRGQQVTLSCSPISGHRSVSWYQQTPGQGLQFLFEYFSETQRNKGNFPGRFSGRQFSNSRSEMNVSTLELGDSALYLCASRQADRATEAFFGQGTRLTVV.

With regard to this clone: The same CDR3 arises from other DNA sequences in this sample as well. This chain connects TRBV30 to TRBJ1-2; maybe TRBD1 (5 bases). The germline CDR1 and CDR2 sequences are GTSNPN and SVGIG (reference sequence). This CDR3 spans 12 amino acids. The ends were cut back, 2 bases at V and 4 bases at J, with 8 bases in the middle. Here the CDR3 DNA reads TGTGCCTGGAGTACCGGGGGCTATGGCTACACCTTC. Its protein product is CAWSTGGYGYTF.

The chain carries TRBV27 and TRBJ2-7, with TRBD1 matching 7 bases. Germline assignment: CDR1 MNHEY and CDR2 SMNVEV (reference sequence). The CDR3 loop spans 14 amino acids. Trimming cost V 6 bases and J 4 bases; bases outside gene matches: 9. For the CDR3, the DNA is TGTGCCAGCAGGCGAACAGGGGACACATACGAGCAGTACTTC. Amino acids: CASRRTGDTYEQYF.

The CDR3 nucleotides read TGTGCCAGCAACCGACAGGGGTATGGCTACACCTTC. This sequence encodes CASNRQGYGYTF. The V and J genes are TRBV6-4 and TRBJ1-2; 8 nucleotides line up with TRBD1. Looked up from germline, CDR1 is MRHNA and CDR2 is SNTAGT. The CDR3 runs 12 residues. The V gene end was trimmed by 7 bases and the J gene end by 5 bases; junction bases not matched to a gene: 3.

V usage is TRBV6-5 and J usage is TRBJ1-5; D might be TRBD1 (6 bases). This CDR3 region has 15 residues. CDR1 MNHEY and CDR2 SVGAGI come from the germline V gene. V gave up 0 bases and J gave up 3 bases, with 9 bases separating them. In DNA form, the CDR3 reads TGTGCCAGCAGTTACTCGCGGGGGCCCAATCAGCCCCAGCATTTT. Its protein is CASSYSRGPNQPQHF.